This T cell receptor (beta chain) came from a study of T cell responses to AZD1222 COVID-19 vaccine. To note about this clone: The antigen is undetermined.

Sequenced by immunoSEQ multiplex PCR; TCRdb stores in-frame clones only, minus some. This sample has about 81,000 clones, with around 90% found just once. Trimming took 4 bases from V and 4 from J, leaving 12 bases between them. Per germline, CDR1 LNHDA and CDR2 SQIVND (reference sequence). The CDR3 is 14 residues long. Overall study results and limits: Seropositive AZD1222 recipients at baseline numbered only five or six. At 160-218 and 743-854, vaccine-associated CD4 TCRs were dominant, and they spanned spike. The peak T cell response came first, and repertoires were sampled only after it. White British ancestry dominated among donors, who included more females, and clonal diversity was possibly underestimated.

V is TRBV19 and J is TRBJ2-3; no clear D gene. The specimen comprised peripheral blood, sampled 28 days after the second AZD1222 dose. This sequence originates from an adult who received the AZD1222 COVID-19 vaccine. In DNA form, the CDR3 reads TGTGCCAGTAGTAGTCCAGGTTTGGCAGATACGCAGTATTTT. It encodes CASSSPGLADTQYF.